These 32 T cell receptor beta chains came from one sample sequenced in a study of memory CD4+ T cells and cytomegalovirus serostatus. Data came from immunoSEQ multiplex PCR; TCRdb stores just in-frame clones and leaves some out. The sample includes 25,000 to 30,000 clones, around 75% of them seen just once. The sort gate was single viable CD3+CD4+CD8-CD45RO+ cells for memory CD4+ T cells. The material sequenced was memory CD4+ T cells from blood. These receptors were collected from an adult in good health and CMV-seronegative.

This chain uses TRBV7-8 with TRBJ2-2, with D tentatively TRBD1 (6 bases). Trimming removed 1 base from V and 4 bases from J, with 13 bases in between. CDR3 length equals 16 residues. Germline CDR1 reads SGHVS; CDR2 reads FQNEAQ. CDR3 protein: CASSLGVQGITGELFF. The DNA of the CDR3 is TGTGCCAGCAGCTTAGGAGTACAGGGAATCACCGGGGAGCTGTTTTTT.

This chain links TRBV7-8 with TRBJ1-1; 8 bases are a match to TRBD1. Trimming cost V 5 bases and J 9 bases; bases outside gene matches: 5. Germline V gene sequence: CDR1 SGHVS, CDR2 FQNEAQ. This CDR3 has 12 residues. CDR3 amino acids: CASSMDRAKAFF. DNA for the CDR3: TGTGCCAGCAGCATGGACAGGGCAAAAGCTTTCTTT.

The chain combines TRBV19 with TRBJ2-6; D uncertain. The CDR3 sequence is 16 residues long. The germline V gene has CDR1 LNHDA and CDR2 SQIVND (reference sequence). V gave up 4 bases and J gave up 2 bases, with 12 bases separating them. The CDR3 is CASSKAWGPGANVLTF. CDR3 bases: TGTGCCAGTAGTAAGGCTTGGGGTCCTGGGGCCAACGTCCTGACTTTC. The full variable domain, completed using reference TRBV19 and TRBJ2-6, is DGGITQSPKYLFRKEGQNVTLSCEQNLNHDAMYWYRQDPGQGLRLIYYSQIVNDFQKGDIAEGYSVSREKKESFPLTVTSAQKNPTAFYLCASSKAWGPGANVLTFGAGSRLTVL.

V usage is TRBV7-2 and J usage is TRBJ1-2; D call uncertain. The CDR3 extends over 14 amino acids. CDR1 and CDR2 (germline): SGHTA, FQGNSA. Trimming pared 5 bases from V and 3 bases from J, leaving 13 bases between. The CDR3: CASSPAREYYGYTF. For the CDR3, the DNA is TGTGCCAGCAGCCCGGCGCGGGAATACTATGGCTACACCTTC.

The rearrangement uses TRBV11-2 and TRBJ2-4; D possibly matches TRBD1 or TRBD2 (5 bases each). Trimming took off 5 bases at V and 7 bases at J, with 15 bases between the two ends. The germline V gene has CDR1 SGHAT and CDR2 FQNNGV. The CDR3 sequence is 14 residues long. The CDR3 reads CASSLGRGVNIQYF. CDR3 bases: TGTGCCAGCAGCCTGGGTAGGGGAGTGAACATTCAGTACTTC.

This chain uses TRBV7-2 with TRBJ2-5; possibly TRBD1 for D (5 bases). Germline values: CDR1 SGHTA, CDR2 FQGNSA. This CDR3 contains 14 residues. V was pared by 3 bases and J by 4 bases, with 12 bases between. The CDR3 reads CASSFGARRETQYF. As DNA, the CDR3 is TGTGCCAGCAGCTTTGGGGCTAGGAGAGAGACCCAGTACTTC.

The chain recombines TRBV19 with TRBJ1-2, with TRBD1 as a possible D gene (5 bases). The V end lost 4 bases, the J end lost 2 bases, and 17 bases lay between the germline ends. The length of the CDR3 is 16 residues. Germline values: CDR1 LNHDA, CDR2 SQIVND (reference sequence). CDR3 sequence: CASSTARDDGNYGYTF. DNA of the CDR3: TGTGCCAGTAGTACGGCCCGGGACGACGGGAACTATGGCTACACCTTC.

CDR3 sequence reads: CASSLRWNEQFF. CDR3 DNA: TGTGCCAGCAGCTTAAGGTGGAATGAGCAGTTCTTC. This chain links TRBV11-3 with TRBJ2-1; D gene uncertain. The ends were cut back, 2 bases at V and 7 bases at J, with 6 bases in the middle. The CDR3 has 12 amino acids. Germline V gene lookup returns CDR1 SGHNT and CDR2 YENEEA.

The chain has TRBV2 and TRBJ2-1, with D possibly being TRBD1 or TRBD2 (5 bases each). Trimming shortened V by 10 bases and J by 6 bases, and 16 bases separated the two germline ends. Germline V gene sequence: CDR1 SNHLY, CDR2 FYNNEI. The CDR3 loop spans 13 amino acids. CDR3 DNA: TGTGCCACCACTCTGGGACGCTCCAATGAGCAGTTCTTC. Amino acid sequence: CATTLGRSNEQFF.

This rearrangement joins TRBV7-8 to TRBJ1-2; TRBD1 is a possible D gene (6 bases). There are 16 residues in the CDR3. V was cut by 4 bases and J by 0 bases, with 15 bases left in between. Looked up from germline, CDR1 is SGHVS and CDR2 is FQNEAQ. CDR3 protein: CASSYYRVATNYGYTF. CDR3 coding DNA: TGTGCCAGCAGCTATTACAGGGTTGCGACTAACTATGGCTACACCTTC.

This chain uses TRBV19 with TRBJ2-2, with D hard to call. Germline V gives CDR1 LNHDA, CDR2 SQIVND (reference sequence). Trimming shortened V by 6 bases and J by 8 bases, and 13 bases separated the two germline ends. This CDR3 contains 13 residues. CDR3 DNA sequence: TGTGCCAGTAGGGGAACCGAGTCAGGGGAGCTGTTTTTT. Encoded protein: CASRGTESGELFF. Variable domain in full (rest from reference TRBV19 and TRBJ2-2): DGGITQSPKYLFRKEGQNVTLSCEQNLNHDAMYWYRQDPGQGLRLIYYSQIVNDFQKGDIAEGYSVSREKKESFPLTVTSAQKNPTAFYLCASRGTESGELFFGEGSRLTVL.

This chain joins TRBV18 and TRBJ2-5; possible D gene TRBD2, 5 bases. Trimming stripped 3 bases from V and 5 bases from J, with 16 bases between. CDR3 size: 15 residues. Germline V lookup: CDR1 KGHSH, CDR2 LQKENI. The CDR3 region has the DNA TGTGCCAGCTCACCGGTAGGGCCCCCGGGGGAGACCCAGTACTTC. Amino acids: CASSPVGPPGETQYF.

This clone was seen a few times. This chain links TRBV19 with TRBJ2-2; perhaps TRBD2 as D (5 bases). The CDR3 is 17 residues long. V was cut by 2 bases and J by 0 bases, with 13 bases left in between. From germline, CDR1 is LNHDA and CDR2 SQIVND (reference sequence). The CDR3 coding sequence is TGTGCCAGTAGTATATCCTTGGGAGCCTCGAACACCGGGGAGCTGTTTTTT. Its translation is CASSISLGASNTGELFF.

V and J are TRBV5-1 and TRBJ1-2; D is perhaps TRBD1 (5 bases). V was cut by 0 bases and J by 8 bases, with 11 bases left in between. The CDR3 has 13 residues. Germline CDR1 SGHRS, CDR2 YFSETQ. The CDR3 loop reads CASSLEGRGGYTF. In DNA, the CDR3 is TGCGCCAGCAGCTTGGAAGGGAGGGGAGGCTACACCTTC.

The rearrangement joins TRBV28 to TRBJ2-3, with a tentative D call TRBD2 (6 bases). The CDR3 contains 16 residues. In germline, CDR1 is MDHEN, CDR2 SYDVKM. Trimming removed 4 bases at V and 0 bases at J, with 14 bases between. Here the CDR3 DNA reads TGTGCCAGCAGTTCGGGACTGCACCCTAGCACAGATACGCAGTATTTT. It translates to CASSSGLHPSTDTQYF.

V and J are TRBV7-3 and TRBJ2-1; D not certain. Germline CDR1 reads SGHTA; CDR2 reads FQGTGA. Trimming pared 4 bases from V and 10 bases from J, leaving 11 bases between. The CDR3 consists of 12 residues. CDR3 amino acids: CASSSNRWEQFF. CDR3 bases: TGTGCCAGCAGCTCTAATAGGTGGGAGCAGTTCTTC.

The V call is TRBV7-2, the J call TRBJ1-2; D unresolved. Germline values: CDR1 SGHTA, CDR2 FQGNSA. The V end lost 5 bases, the J end lost 3 bases, and 16 bases lay between the germline ends. This CDR3 is 15 amino acids long. The CDR3 nucleotides read TGTGCCAGCAGCACTGCCACAGCAGACCACTATGGCTACACCTTC. Translation: CASSTATADHYGYTF.

The genes are TRBV21-1 and TRBJ1-2; TRBD1 is the table's D call and was not checked against the DNA. TRBV21-1 is listed as a pseudogene. The CDR3 is 15 amino acids. The CDR3 sequence: CASSKGGKDLYGYTF. CDR3 DNA sequence: TGTGCCAGCAGCAAAGGGGGCAAAGACCTCTATGGCTACACCTTC.

This chain uses TRBV14 with TRBJ1-2; D remains unclear. Trimming cost V 8 bases and J 2 bases, with 9 bases left between them. Looked up from germline, CDR1 is SGHDN and CDR2 is FVKESK. This CDR3 has 12 residues. CDR3 amino acids: CASGSLNYGYTF. Here the CDR3 DNA reads TGTGCCAGCGGTTCACTCAACTATGGCTACACCTTC.

The rearrangement links TRBV7-3 to TRBJ2-2; possibly TRBD1 for D (6 bases). The CDR3 is 13 residues long. CDR1 is SGHTA, CDR2 FQGTGA, per germline. V was clipped by 5 bases and J by 5 bases, with 9 bases between them. Here the CDR3 reads CASSLQGTGELFF. The CDR3 nucleotides are TGTGCCAGCAGCCTACAGGGTACCGGGGAGCTGTTTTTT.

The rearrangement joins TRBV28 to TRBJ1-2, with D unclear. V gave up 5 bases and J gave up 5 bases, with 15 bases separating them. CDR1 and CDR2 (germline): MDHEN, SYDVKM. CDR3 size: 14 residues. CDR3 region: CASSTETRYYGYTF. CDR3 in DNA: TGTGCCAGCAGTACCGAGACACGTTATTATGGCTACACCTTC.

The chain recombines TRBV9 with TRBJ2-7, with 9 bases matching TRBD1. Per the germline V gene, CDR1 is SGDLS and CDR2 is YYNGEE. Trimming removed 4 bases from V and 5 bases from J; junction bases left unmatched: 7. The CDR3 is 14 residues long. CDR3 nucleotides: TGTGCCAGCAGCTCAGCACAGGGGGCCAACGAGCAGTACTTC. Amino acid sequence: CASSSAQGANEQYF. Complete variable domain (other parts from reference TRBV9 and TRBJ2-7): DSGVTQTPKHLITATGQRVTLRCSPRSGDLSVYWYQQSLDQGLQFLIQYYNGEERAKGNILERFSAQQFPDLHSELNLSSLELGDSALYFCASSSAQGANEQYFGPGTRLTVT.

This clone was recorded only once. The J gene is TRBJ1-2, the V gene TRBV7-9; 7 nucleotides align to TRBD1. J gave up 8 bases and V 5 bases, and 5 bases lay outside the gene matches. CDR1 and CDR2 (germline): SEHNR, FQNEAQ (reference sequence). The CDR3 consists of 12 residues. The CDR3 spells CASSDDRDGYTF. CDR3 nucleotide sequence: TGTGCCAGCAGCGACGACAGGGACGGCTACACCTTC.

The chain employs TRBV5-1 and TRBJ1-3; TRBD1 agrees at 12 bases. J gave up 8 bases and V 2 bases, and 5 bases lay outside the gene matches. Germline CDR1 SGHRS, CDR2 YFSETQ. The CDR3 sequence is 15 residues long. The CDR3 is CASSLPGQGADTIYF. The CDR3 DNA reads as TGCGCCAGCAGCTTACCGGGACAGGGGGCAGACACCATATATTTT.

Only one count was recorded for this clone. The rearrangement joins TRBV7-6 to TRBJ2-7; 8 bases align to TRBD2. The CDR3 is made up of 18 amino acids. Germline CDR1 reads SGHVS; CDR2 reads FNYEAQ. The trim removed 5 bases at V and 0 bases at J, leaving 15 bases unmatched. This CDR3 is CASSPWGSGASNSYEQYF. As DNA, the CDR3 is TGTGCCAGCAGCCCTTGGGGTAGCGGGGCCTCGAACTCCTACGAGCAGTACTTC. Drawing the rest from reference TRBV7-6 and TRBJ2-7, the complete variable domain is GAGVSQSPRYKVTKRGQDVALRCDPISGHVSLYWYRQALGQGPEFLTYFNYEAQQDKSGLPNDRFSAERPEGSISTLTIQRTEQRDSAMYRCASSPWGSGASNSYEQYFGPGTRLTVT.

The V call is TRBV5-1, the J call TRBJ1-3; D is possibly TRBD1 (6 bases). Germline loops: CDR1 SGHRS, CDR2 YFSETQ. V shed 3 bases and J shed 2 bases, with 21 bases lying between them. The CDR3 has 18 amino acids. In nucleotides, the CDR3 is TGCGCCAGCAGCTCGGGGGCCACCTTGACAAGGACTGGAAACACCATATATTTT. Translation gives CASSSGATLTRTGNTIYF.

The chain links TRBV7-8 to TRBJ1-1, with D unclear. The V end was cut by 6 bases, the J end by 1 base, with 12 bases between. The CDR3 has 14 residues. The germline V gene encodes CDR1 SGHVS and CDR2 FQNEAQ. CDR3 DNA sequence: TGTGCCAGCAGACAAGGGTCAAGGAACACTGAAGCTTTCTTT. It translates to CASRQGSRNTEAFF. The full variable domain, completed using reference TRBV7-8 and TRBJ1-1, is GAGVSQSPRYKVAKRGQDVALRCDPISGHVSLFWYQQALGQGPEFLTYFQNEAQLDKSGLPSDRFFAERPEGSVSTLKIQRTQQEDSAVYLCASRQGSRNTEAFFGQGTRLTVV.

V usage is TRBV27 and J usage is TRBJ1-2, with TRBD1 as a possible D gene (6 bases). The V gene's germline CDR1 is MNHEY and CDR2 SMNVEV (reference sequence). The CDR3 sequence is 17 residues long. V gave up 2 bases and J gave up 2 bases, with 18 bases separating them. Here the CDR3 DNA reads TGTGCCAGCAGTTTACGTAGTGATCAGGGGTTAAACTATGGCTACACCTTC. Translation: CASSLRSDQGLNYGYTF.

V usage is TRBV4-2 and J usage is TRBJ1-1; TRBD1 agrees at 7 bases. The CDR3 covers 15 residues. V lost 4 bases to trimming and J lost 0 bases; unmatched junction nucleotides: 5. Germline V gives CDR1 LGHNA, CDR2 YNFKEQ. The CDR3 bases are TGTGCCAGCAGCCGAAAAACAGGGGTGAACACTGAAGCTTTCTTT. Translation gives CASSRKTGVNTEAFF.

The CDR3 DNA is TGTGCCAGCAGCTTAGGGCTAGCGGGGACCACAGATACGCAGTATTTT. Translated: CASSLGLAGTTDTQYF. This sequence joins TRBV7-2 and TRBJ2-3; 9 bases are shared with TRBD2. CDR1 and CDR2 (germline): SGHTA, FQGNSA. The CDR3 is 16 amino acids. The V segment lost 1 base and the J segment 2 bases; nucleotides outside the gene matches: 4.

The rearrangement uses TRBV7-9 and TRBJ2-6; TRBD2 matches 7 bases. CDR1 SEHNR and CDR2 FQNEAQ come from the germline V gene (reference sequence). V shed 0 bases and J 0 bases; nucleotides not matched to a gene: 2. The CDR3 is 17 amino acids. CDR3 bases: TGTGCCAGCAGCTTAGCGGGGGGGAGCTCTGGGGCCAACGTCCTGACTTTC. It is translated as CASSLAGGSSGANVLTF.

The chain couples TRBV18 to TRBJ2-7, with 10 bases lining up with TRBD1. Trimming cost V 5 bases and J 6 bases; bases outside gene matches: 7. Germline V lookup: CDR1 KGHSH, CDR2 LQKENI. The CDR3 contains 14 residues. The CDR3 loop is CASSAGTGASEQYF. The CDR3 DNA sequence: TGTGCCAGCTCAGCCGGGACAGGGGCGTCCGAGCAGTACTTC.